These 27 T cell receptor beta chains came from one sample sequenced in a study of long-term antiretroviral therapy in people with HIV. Runs used v3.0 of the immunoSEQ assay and were done at survey level. Clones were sequenced by immunoSEQ multiplex PCR, and TCRdb holds only the in-frame ones, with some missing. Here the sample spans about 26,000 clones, approximately 78% being singletons. The sample here was unsorted PBMCs, taken 2.9 years after starting antiretroviral therapy. These receptors all come from a man aged 45-60 years with HIV.

This sequence joins TRBV27 and TRBJ1-2; D might be TRBD1 (6 bases). This CDR3 has 14 residues. Trimming pared 3 bases from V and 5 bases from J, leaving 13 bases between. Germline V gene data show CDR1 as MNHEY and CDR2 as SMNVEV (reference sequence). The CDR3 nucleotides read TGTGCCAGCAGTTTTTCGGACAGTCCGTATGGCTACACCTTC. Its protein product is CASSFSDSPYGYTF.

The CDR3 loop reads CASSPGTEAYEQYF. Here the CDR3 DNA reads TGTGCCAGCAGTCCCGGGACCGAGGCCTACGAGCAGTACTTC. The V and J genes are TRBV27 and TRBJ2-7; D assignment may be TRBD1 or TRBD2 (5 bases each). The CDR3 consists of 14 residues. CDR1 MNHEY and CDR2 SMNVEV come from the germline V gene (reference sequence). Trimming shortened V by 5 bases and J by 2 bases, and 13 bases separated the two germline ends.

This chain links TRBV6-1 with TRBJ1-2; D gene ambiguous. CDR1 and CDR2 from the germline V gene are MNHNS and SASEGT. CDR3 size: 11 residues. Trimming shortened V by 8 bases and J by 2 bases, and 6 bases separated the two germline ends. The CDR3 reads CASSTNYGYTF. CDR3 bases: TGTGCCAGCTCTACCAACTATGGCTACACCTTC.

The chain couples TRBV11-2 to TRBJ2-7, with 9 bases that match TRBD1. This CDR3 is built from 13 residues. In germline, CDR1 is SGHAT, CDR2 FQNNGV. Unmatched junction bases numbered 4, after V lost 6 bases and J lost 4 bases. The CDR3 nucleotides read TGTGCCAGCAGACACAGGGGGCCGTACGAGCAGTACTTC. Translating gives CASRHRGPYEQYF.

V gene TRBV6-5 combines with J gene TRBJ1-5; 7 bases agree with TRBD1. Germline V gene data show CDR1 as MNHEY and CDR2 as SVGAGI. The CDR3 length is 14 residues. Trimming removed 5 bases from V and 6 bases from J; junction bases left unmatched: 7. The CDR3 DNA is TGTGCCAGCAGTCCGACAGGGCCCAGTCAGCCCCAGCATTTT. Translation gives CASSPTGPSQPQHF.

The chain joins TRBV7-3 to TRBJ1-6, with 7 bases that match TRBD1. V was pared by 5 bases and J by 5 bases, with 6 bases of the junction left unmatched. The CDR3 covers 15 residues. Germline V lookup: CDR1 SGHTA, CDR2 FQGTGA. The CDR3 DNA reads as TGTGCCAGCAGCCCCTCGGGACAGCATAATTCACCCCTCCACTTT. This translates into CASSPSGQHNSPLHF.

The J gene is TRBJ2-7, the V gene TRBV10-3; tentative D call: TRBD1 (6 bases). The CDR3 spans 16 residues. From germline, CDR1 is ENHRY and CDR2 SYGVKD. Trimming took off 0 bases at V and 0 bases at J, with 12 bases between the two ends. CDR3 sequence: CAISESGTLASYEQYF. CDR3 in DNA: TGTGCCATCAGTGAGTCCGGGACACTTGCCTCCTACGAGCAGTACTTC.

As concerns this clone: Compared with germline, one end of the junction differs, possibly owing to a read error. The chain combines TRBV13 with TRBJ2-7; 9 bases match TRBD1. Germline V gene lookup returns CDR1 PRHDT and CDR2 FYEKMQ (reference sequence). The CDR3 loop spans 15 amino acids. Here the CDR3 reads CASSLGGQGTYEQYF. The CDR3 DNA reads as TGTGCCAGCAGCCTAGGGGGACAGGGTACCTACGAGCAGTACTTC.

The rearrangement uses TRBV30 and TRBJ1-1; the D is unclear. Germline V lookup: CDR1 GTSNPN, CDR2 SVGIG (reference sequence). The CDR3 sequence is 8 residues long. V dropped 5 bases and J dropped 11 bases, with 6 bases sitting between them. The CDR3 spells CAWGMAFF. In DNA form, the CDR3 reads TGTGCCTGGGGGATGGCTTTCTTT.

The chain recombines TRBV11-2 with TRBJ2-3, with D tentatively TRBD1 (6 bases). CDR3 length equals 15 residues. Germline CDR1 SGHAT, CDR2 FQNNGV. V was shortened by 5 bases and J by 0 bases, with 12 bases between the two germline ends. In DNA, the CDR3 is TGTGCCAGCAGCCCTCGGACAGCTAGCACAGATACGCAGTATTTT. Amino acid sequence: CASSPRTASTDTQYF.

The V gene is TRBV28, the J gene TRBJ2-5, with D perhaps matching TRBD1 (5 bases). The better agreement between TRBJ2-7 and the DNA end casts doubt on the J call. CDR1 is MDHEN, CDR2 SYDVKM, per germline. The CDR3 is 13 residues long. CDR3 region: CASSLNRNNEQYF. Written as DNA, the CDR3 is TGTGCCAGCAGTTTAAACAGGAATAACGAGCAGTACTTC.

The chain combines TRBV15 with TRBJ2-7; D not certain. Trimming shortened V by 1 base and J by 3 bases, and 7 bases separated the two germline ends. This CDR3 has 13 residues. The germline CDR1 and CDR2 sequences are LNHNV and YYDKDF (reference sequence). Written as DNA, the CDR3 is TGTGCCACCAGCAGAGGACCTTACTACGAGCAGTACTTC. Encoded protein: CATSRGPYYEQYF.

CDR3 nucleotide sequence: TGTGCCACCAGCAGTGGACCTCAGACAGGGAGCACAGATACGCAGTATTTT. This sequence encodes CATSSGPQTGSTDTQYF. The gene calls are TRBV15 and TRBJ2-3; 7 bases agree with TRBD1. The germline CDR1 and CDR2 sequences are LNHNV and YYDKDF (reference sequence). The CDR3 has 17 amino acids. Trimming at V came to 3 bases and at J to 0 bases, leaving 9 bases not matched to a gene.

The chain uses TRBV11-2 and TRBJ2-2, with D perhaps matching TRBD2 (7 bases). Germline CDR1 SGHAT, CDR2 FQNNGV. V was clipped by 3 bases and J by 6 bases, with 17 bases between them. The CDR3 is 16 amino acids. CDR3 residues: CASSFRRGGLAGELFF. DNA of the CDR3: TGTGCCAGCAGCTTTAGGAGGGGGGGCCTGGCCGGGGAGCTGTTTTTT.

This chain connects TRBV7-2 to TRBJ2-7; 8 nucleotides match TRBD1. CDR1 is SGHTA, CDR2 FQGNSA, per germline. After removal of 0 bases from V and 2 bases from J, the junction contained 3 bases not matched to a gene. This CDR3 has 15 residues. CDR3 sequence: CASSLAGQATYEQYF. The CDR3 DNA is TGTGCCAGCAGCTTAGCGGGACAGGCTACCTACGAGCAGTACTTC.

The V and J genes are TRBV10-2 and TRBJ1-2; 7 nucleotides line up with TRBD1. Germline CDR1 WSHSY, CDR2 SAAADI. The CDR3 loop spans 13 amino acids. The ends lost 6 bases at V and 5 bases at J; junction bases unmatched: 6. The DNA for the CDR3 is TGCGCCAGCAGCCCCGGACAGGCGTATGGCTACACCTTC. Its translation is CASSPGQAYGYTF.

V is TRBV29-1 and J is TRBJ1-2; D may be TRBD1 (6 bases). This CDR3 has 14 residues. Trimming removed 6 bases at V and 0 bases at J, with 14 bases between. The V gene's germline CDR1 is SQVTM and CDR2 ANQGSEA. Here the CDR3 reads CSVRPTGSNYGYTF. In DNA, the CDR3 is TGCAGCGTGCGACCGACAGGTTCTAACTATGGCTACACCTTC.

The chain uses TRBV27 and TRBJ1-1; D is perhaps TRBD1 (5 bases). The germline V gene encodes CDR1 MNHEY and CDR2 SMNVEV (reference sequence). Trimming left V 0 bases short and J 0 bases short, with 8 bases between. The CDR3 length is 15 residues. The CDR3 loop reads CASSLSGRMNTEAFF. CDR3 in DNA: TGTGCCAGCAGTTTATCGGGGCGGATGAACACTGAAGCTTTCTTT.

This clone has more than one count but fewer than ten. This chain connects TRBV5-1 to TRBJ1-4, with 8 nucleotides matching TRBD1. The CDR3 totals 13 residues. Losses at the gene ends were 7 bases for V and 5 bases for J; bases not matched to a gene: 4. Germline V gives CDR1 SGHRS, CDR2 YFSETQ. CDR3 in amino acids: CASGQGRNEKLFF. The CDR3 DNA sequence: TGCGCCAGCGGACAGGGAAGGAATGAAAAACTGTTTTTT.

The rearrangement links TRBV5-1 to TRBJ2-7; D is uncertain. This CDR3 is 12 amino acids long. The ends were cut back, 3 bases at V and 3 bases at J, with 7 bases in the middle. CDR1 is SGHRS, CDR2 YFSETQ, per germline. For the CDR3, the DNA is TGCGCCAGCAGCTCAGCGATCTACGAGCAGTACTTC. As protein: CASSSAIYEQYF.

The V call is TRBV28, the J call TRBJ1-1, with D uncertain. The CDR3 runs 13 residues. With 4 bases removed from V and 1 base from J, the gap between germline ends came to 7 bases. CDR1 and CDR2 (germline): MDHEN, SYDVKM. The CDR3 protein is CASSSIQNTEAFF. CDR3 coding DNA: TGTGCCAGCAGTTCAATTCAGAACACTGAAGCTTTCTTT.

The chain is built from TRBV4-1 and TRBJ2-3; TRBD2 matches 9 bases. CDR1 and CDR2 from the germline V gene are MGHRA and YSYEKL. The CDR3 has 14 amino acids. J lost 7 bases, V lost 1 base, and 3 bases had no gene match. CDR3 in DNA: TGCGCCAGCAGCCAAGGAGCGGGGGGCTATACGCAGTATTTT. Translation gives CASSQGAGGYTQYF.

V gene TRBV5-1 combines with J gene TRBJ2-7, with a possible D match to TRBD1 (6 bases). V lost 4 bases to trimming and J lost 0 bases, with 20 bases between them. The germline gives CDR1 SGHRS, CDR2 YFSETQ. The CDR3 runs to 17 residues. CDR3 sequence: CASSLLWTDLSSYEQYF. CDR3 bases: TGCGCCAGCAGCCTCCTTTGGACAGACTTGTCCTCCTACGAGCAGTACTTC.

J is TRBJ2-3 and V is TRBV9; D gene unclear. In germline, CDR1 is SGDLS, CDR2 YYNGEE. The CDR3 extends over 15 amino acids. Trimming pared 2 bases from V and 4 bases from J, leaving 14 bases between. The CDR3 is CASSVMWEIADTQYF. CDR3 nucleotides: TGTGCCAGCAGCGTTATGTGGGAAATTGCAGATACGCAGTATTTT.

V is TRBV7-2 and J is TRBJ1-5, with 7 bases identical to TRBD1. The CDR3 contains 13 residues. CDR1 SGHTA and CDR2 FQGNSA come from the germline V gene. Trimming removed 7 bases from V and 4 bases from J; junction bases left unmatched: 4. The DNA for the CDR3 is TGTGCCAGCAAGGAGGGGGCTAATCAGCCCCAGCATTTT. Translating it yields CASKEGANQPQHF.

V is TRBV4-3 and J is TRBJ1-2, with 12 bases lining up with TRBD1. J lost 4 bases, V lost 5 bases, and 8 bases had no gene match. Germline V gene sequence: CDR1 LGHNA, CDR2 YSLEER. This CDR3 region has 16 residues. The CDR3 is CASSSQWGQGAYGYTF. DNA for the CDR3: TGCGCCAGCAGCTCACAATGGGGACAGGGGGCCTATGGCTACACCTTC.

This clone appeared once. This chain joins TRBV27 and TRBJ1-5, with D unclear. Trimming cost V 5 bases and J 1 base, with 15 bases left between them. The CDR3 is 16 amino acids. Germline CDR1 and CDR2: MNHEY and SMNVEV (reference sequence). This CDR3 is CASSPLQRASNQPQHF. In DNA form, the CDR3 reads TGTGCCAGCAGTCCCCTCCAGAGGGCAAGCAATCAGCCCCAGCATTTT.